One and the same sample provided the 10 T cell receptor beta chains below, sequenced in a study of CD8 T cells in ankylosing spondylitis. Overall study findings and caveats: Seemingly distinctive of ankylosing spondylitis blood was a TCR beta motif formed by eight highly homologous variants.

These receptors' antigens are unknown. TCRdb re-analysed the 5' RACE reads in MiXCR, keeping a single row per CDR3 protein. The table includes some 330,000 distinct CDR3 sequences, roughly 8% detected once. Sequenced: blood, either unsorted or a sorted T cell fraction (not recorded which). These receptors were taken from a male donor with ankylosing spondylitis.

The chain is built from TRBV2 and TRBJ1-4; D may be TRBD1 (5 bases). The CDR3 is 12 residues long. In germline, CDR1 is SNHLY, CDR2 FYNNEI. The germline V and J ends were trimmed by 3 bases and 17 bases, with 16 bases remaining between them. The CDR3 nucleotides are TGTGCCAGCAGTGATCCGGGTGGCAGGGTATTTTTT. This sequence encodes CASSDPGGRVFF.

This clonotype turned up a few times. The J gene is TRBJ2-7, the V gene TRBV6-2 or TRBV6-3, with TRBD1 matching over 7 bases. J was trimmed by 2 bases and V by 5 bases; bases with no gene match: 6. CDR1 and CDR2 (germline): MNHEY, SVGEGT. The CDR3 loop spans 14 amino acids. CDR3 region: CASSRDSITYEQYF. In DNA form, the CDR3 reads TGTGCCAGCAGTCGGGACAGCATAACCTACGAGCAGTACTTC.

This rearrangement joins TRBV30 to TRBJ1-1, with 9 bases aligning to TRBD1. V trimming: 3 bases; J trimming: 0 bases; junction bases outside the gene matches: 5. The CDR3 consists of 15 residues. CDR1 is GTSNPN and CDR2 is SVGIG in the germline V gene (reference sequence). Here the CDR3 reads CAWSEGQGLNTEAFF. DNA for the CDR3: TGTGCCTGGAGCGAGGGACAGGGTTTGAACACTGAAGCTTTCTTT. The variable domain in full, with the rest retrieved from reference TRBV30 and TRBJ1-1, is SQTIHQWPATLVQPVGSPLSLECTVEGTSNPNLYWYRQAAGRGLQLLFYSVGIGQISSEVPQNLSASRPQDRQFILSSKKLLLSDSGFYLCAWSEGQGLNTEAFFGQGTRLTVV.

The chain combines TRBV19 with TRBJ2-2, with a weak D call TRBD1 (5 bases). CDR3 length: 14 amino acids. V was shortened by 6 bases and J by 0 bases, with 8 bases between the two germline ends. Germline assignment: CDR1 LNHDA and CDR2 SQIVND (reference sequence). The CDR3 coding sequence is TGTGCCAGTAGCCGGACACCGAACACCGGGGAGCTGTTTTTT. Its translation is CASSRTPNTGELFF.

The V call is TRBV3-1, the J call TRBJ2-1; D might be TRBD2 (5 bases). The CDR3 runs 14 residues. CDR1 and CDR2 (germline): LGHDT, YNNKEL (reference sequence). Deletions cut 4 bases from V and 15 bases from J, with 22 bases between. The CDR3 DNA reads as TGTGCCAGCAGCCCCCTGGGAGCACCCATTTCGCGGTTCTTC. This sequence encodes CASSPLGAPISRFF.

The rearrangement uses TRBV4-1 and TRBJ1-4, with D tentatively TRBD1 (6 bases). The CDR3 contains 16 residues. Germline-derived CDR1 and CDR2 are MGHRA and YSYEKL. Trimming took off 1 base at V and 0 bases at J, with 9 bases between the two ends. The CDR3 nucleotides read TGCGCCAGCAGCCAAGTGACAGGAGCAACTAATGAAAAACTGTTTTTT. Its translation: CASSQVTGATNEKLFF.

This chain uses TRBV14 with TRBJ2-1; D unresolved. The germline gives CDR1 SGHDN, CDR2 FVKESK. This CDR3 is built from 13 residues. V was shortened by 5 bases and J by 9 bases, with 14 bases between the two germline ends. The CDR3 DNA reads as TGTGCCAGCAGCACTACTTTAAGTAGTGAGCAGTTCTTC. Translated: CASSTTLSSEQFF.

This clonotype was seen a handful of times. The CDR3 bases are TGTGCCAGCAGCTTAGCACTAGAGAATGGGGAGCAGTACTTC. Amino acids: CASSLALENGEQYF. This chain joins TRBV7-6 and TRBJ2-7; D is possibly TRBD2 (5 bases). The V and J ends lost 0 bases and 7 bases respectively, with 13 bases between them. Germline-derived CDR1 and CDR2 are SGHVS and FNYEAQ. The CDR3 runs 14 residues.

V and J are TRBV20-1 and TRBJ2-3, with D unresolved. Germline assignment: CDR1 DFQATT and CDR2 SNEGSKA (reference sequence). The CDR3 length is 12 residues. With 6 bases removed from V and 2 bases from J, the gap between germline ends came to 9 bases. CDR3 sequence reads: CSAYLSTDTQYF. DNA of the CDR3: TGCAGTGCATACCTATCCACAGATACGCAGTATTTT.

This clonotype was counted at least ten times. The CDR3 DNA follows: TGTGCCAGCAGTTTCGGACAAGATCAGCCCCAGCATTTT. Translated, it gives CASSFGQDQPQHF. This chain joins TRBV2 and TRBJ1-5; D perhaps matches TRBD1 (5 bases). The CDR3 consists of 13 residues. The V gene lost 5 bases and the J gene lost 5 bases, with 10 bases spanning the gap. Germline V gives CDR1 SNHLY, CDR2 FYNNEI. The full variable domain, with the rest looked up from reference TRBV2 and TRBJ1-5, is EPEVTQTPSHQVTQMGQEVILRCVPISNHLYFYWYRQILGQKVEFLVSFYNNEISEKSEIFDDQFSVERPDGSNFTLKIRSTKLEDSAMYFCASSFGQDQPQHFGDGTRLSIL.